The T cell receptor (beta chain) described here comes from a study of cytomegalovirus exposure and HLA in healthy donors. In its sample, this clone was seen a few times. PCR involved 60 Vbeta and 13 Jbeta primers. Libraries were prepared by immunoSEQ multiplex PCR; TCRdb keeps only in-frame clonotypes and omits some of them. In the table there are about 200,000 clones, approximately 80% of which are singletons. The CDR3 is 15 residues long. V was clipped by 0 bases and J by 5 bases, with 11 bases between them. Germline V gene lookup returns CDR1 ENHRY and CDR2 SYGVKD. V gene TRBV10-3 combines with J gene TRBJ1-3; D is uncertain. This TCR came from a woman in her thirties or forties in good health and CMV-seronegative. Sequences were obtained from PBMCs. This CDR3 reads CAISESGGGRNTIYF. The CDR3 DNA sequence: TGTGCCATCAGTGAGTCAGGCGGAGGAAGAAACACCATATATTTT.